Listed here are 21 T cell receptor beta chains from one sample, sequenced in a study of cytomegalovirus exposure and HLA in healthy donors (dated by TCRdb to about 2017). Libraries were prepared through the immunoSEQ multiplex PCR assay. The multiplex PCR relied on a mix of 60 forward primers for TCR Vbeta segments and 13 reverse primers for TCR Jbeta segments. TCRdb limited this immuneACCESS table to in-frame rearrangements with V and J called. A share of clones is missing; checked studies link under half to unresolved V genes, and the rest is unexplained. The sample profile shows about 220,000 clones; about 77% of them were found once. Together, the top ten hold less than 2% of the sample. Sequenced material: PBMCs. These receptors were taken from a woman aged 25 to 45 in good health and CMV-seronegative.

The chain carries TRBV9 and TRBJ2-1, with 7 nucleotides matching TRBD1. The V and J ends lost 3 bases and 2 bases, in that order; junction bases with no gene match: 5. There are 15 residues in the CDR3. CDR1 is SGDLS and CDR2 is YYNGEE in the germline V gene. Here the CDR3 DNA reads TGTGCCAGCAGCGGTTACAGGGGCACCTACAATGAGCAGTTCTTC. Translation: CASSGYRGTYNEQFF.

The rearrangement joins TRBV7-8 to TRBJ1-5; no clear D gene. The CDR3 is 13 residues long. V lost 3 bases to trimming and J lost 7 bases, with 10 bases between them. Germline values: CDR1 SGHVS, CDR2 FQNEAQ. The CDR3 nucleotides read TGTGCCAGCAGCTTCGCCCCGGGACAGCCCCAGCATTTT. Its translation: CASSFAPGQPQHF.

The chain employs TRBV9 and TRBJ2-5, with 9 bases identical to TRBD2. The CDR3 length is 16 residues. Germline CDR1 and CDR2: SGDLS and YYNGEE. V gave up 3 bases and J gave up 2 bases; unmatched junction bases: 8. The CDR3 region is CASSAAPAGGQETQYF. The CDR3 DNA is TGTGCCAGCAGCGCGGCACCAGCGGGGGGTCAAGAGACCCAGTACTTC.

This chain links TRBV6-5 with TRBJ1-5; 8 bases map to TRBD1. The CDR3 is 15 residues long. CDR1 MNHEY and CDR2 SVGAGI come from the germline V gene. After removal of 6 bases from V and 2 bases from J, the junction contained 6 bases not matched to a gene. The CDR3 reads CASSVTGGGNQPQHF. DNA for the CDR3: TGTGCCAGCAGCGTTACAGGGGGTGGCAATCAGCCCCAGCATTTT.

This chain uses TRBV29-1 with TRBJ2-7; D is possibly TRBD1 (5 bases). CDR1 and CDR2 from the germline V gene are SQVTM and ANQGSEA. V dropped 2 bases and J dropped 3 bases, with 11 bases sitting between them. The CDR3 has 13 amino acids. CDR3: CSVEMDTDYEQYF. CDR3 DNA: TGCAGCGTTGAAATGGACACAGACTACGAGCAGTACTTC.

The chain recombines TRBV7-3 with TRBJ2-1; a possible D gene is TRBD2 (5 bases). Germline V CDR1 and CDR2: SGHTA, FQGTGA. Between the trimmed V and J ends, which lost 2 bases and 10 bases, there was a span of 15 bases. The CDR3 runs 14 residues. CDR3 in amino acids: CASSLEGVLGEQFF. The CDR3, as DNA: TGTGCCAGCAGCTTAGAGGGCGTACTCGGGGAGCAGTTCTTC.

This clone was seen just once. The chain links TRBV7-8 to TRBJ2-7, with D hard to call. V lost 1 base, J lost 0 bases, and 4 bases lay in between. In germline, CDR1 is SGHVS, CDR2 FQNEAQ. The CDR3 is 13 residues long. The DNA of the CDR3 is TGTGCCAGCAGCTTAGACGGCTCCTACGAGCAGTACTTC. Translated: CASSLDGSYEQYF.

V is TRBV5-1 and J is TRBJ2-1, with 11 bases aligning to TRBD2. V shed 2 bases, J shed 10 bases, and the junction held 8 bases outside the gene matches. Germline V CDR1 and CDR2: SGHRS, YFSETQ. The CDR3 runs to 15 residues. In DNA, the CDR3 is TGCGCCAGCAGCTTCGGTAGCGGGAGGGCCCGGGAGCAGTTCTTC. It is translated as CASSFGSGRAREQFF.

The chain links TRBV2 to TRBJ2-1, with D perhaps TRBD2 (7 bases). V lost 4 bases and J 4 bases, leaving 14 bases between the germline ends. This CDR3 contains 15 residues. The germline V gene has CDR1 SNHLY and CDR2 FYNNEI. The CDR3, as DNA: TGTGCCAGCAGTGTTGGTGGGGGGGCTTACAATGAGCAGTTCTTC. Encoded protein: CASSVGGGAYNEQFF.

The V and J genes are TRBV7-9 and TRBJ2-5; tentatively, D is TRBD1 (6 bases). The better agreement between TRBJ2-7 and the DNA end casts doubt on the J call. This CDR3 region has 15 residues. The germline V gene encodes CDR1 SEHNR and CDR2 FQNEAQ (reference sequence). CDR3 protein: CASSSTRDTVYEQYF. CDR3 sequence (DNA): TGTGCCAGCAGCTCGACCCGGGACACCGTCTACGAGCAGTACTTC.

This clone has more than one count but fewer than ten. This rearrangement joins TRBV7-9 to TRBJ1-4; TRBD1 agrees at 10 bases. V was clipped by 4 bases and J by 8 bases; unmatched bases: 4. CDR3 length equals 14 residues. Germline-derived CDR1 and CDR2 are SEHNR and FQNEAQ (reference sequence). CDR3 sequence: CASSSDRGYEKLFF. The CDR3 coding sequence is TGTGCCAGCAGCTCGGACAGGGGGTACGAAAAACTGTTTTTT.

This clone has only one observation. This sample includes further DNA sequences coding for the same CDR3. The chain couples TRBV6-1 to TRBJ1-1, with a tentative D call TRBD1 (5 bases). The V gene's germline CDR1 is MNHNS and CDR2 SASEGT. V was clipped by 4 bases and J by 0 bases, with 6 bases between them. The CDR3 runs to 13 residues. CDR3 DNA sequence: TGTGCCAGCAGTGGGGGGGTGAACACTGAAGCTTTCTTT. Protein product: CASSGGVNTEAFF.

The chain employs TRBV27 and TRBJ2-4; 9 bases agree with TRBD1. V lost 6 bases to trimming and J lost 6 bases; unmatched junction nucleotides: 9. This CDR3 comprises 15 residues. In germline, CDR1 is MNHEY, CDR2 SMNVEV (reference sequence). For the CDR3, the DNA is TGTGCCAGCAGGTTACAGGGGGCGTCCGGAAACATTCAGTACTTC. It encodes CASRLQGASGNIQYF.

The V gene is TRBV5-6, the J gene TRBJ2-1; the D gene is possibly TRBD1 (6 bases). Germline CDR1 is SGHDT and CDR2 is YYEEEE. The V end lost 0 bases, the J end lost 4 bases, and 8 bases lay between the germline ends. The CDR3 contains 14 residues. CDR3 residues: CASSLGGGYNEQFF. The CDR3 region has the DNA TGTGCCAGCAGCTTGGGAGGGGGATACAATGAGCAGTTCTTC. The whole variable domain, remainder taken from reference TRBV5-6 and TRBJ2-1, is DAGVTQSPTHLIKTRGQQVTLRCSPKSGHDTVSWYQQALGQGPQFIFQYYEEEERQRGNFPDRFSGHQFPNYSSELNVNALLLGDSALYLCASSLGGGYNEQFFGPGTRLTVL.

This sequence joins TRBV19 and TRBJ1-5; D gene uncertain. This CDR3 contains 12 residues. The germline V gene encodes CDR1 LNHDA and CDR2 SQIVND (reference sequence). Trimming left V 10 bases short and J 4 bases short, with 11 bases between. This CDR3 reads CATRGLNQPQHF. The CDR3 DNA follows: TGTGCCACCAGAGGTCTGAATCAGCCCCAGCATTTT.

The chain combines TRBV2 with TRBJ1-4; no clear D gene. V was cut by 4 bases and J by 4 bases, with 7 bases left in between. Germline V lookup: CDR1 SNHLY, CDR2 FYNNEI. This CDR3 is built from 13 residues. The CDR3 loop is CASSASYNEKLFF. DNA of the CDR3: TGTGCCAGCAGTGCGAGTTATAATGAAAAACTGTTTTTT.

The chain joins TRBV18 to TRBJ2-1, with 10 bases lining up with TRBD2. The junction had 12 bases not matched to a gene; V was cut back by 4 bases and J by 6 bases. Germline V lookup: CDR1 KGHSH, CDR2 LQKENI. There are 17 residues in the CDR3. CDR3 nucleotides: TGTGCCAGCTCACGGACGAAAGTGGCTAGCGGGGGCAATGAGCAGTTCTTC. This codes for CASSRTKVASGGNEQFF.

This clone was observed a single time. The CDR3 DNA reads TGTGCCAGCAGTTACGGGGTGGGAGAATCCTACGAGCAGTACTTC. As protein: CASSYGVGESYEQYF. The chain uses TRBV6-5 and TRBJ2-5, with D tentatively TRBD2 (5 bases). The J call may be faulty, since TRBJ2-7 better matches the DNA end. The CDR3 runs 15 residues. From germline, CDR1 is MNHEY and CDR2 SVGAGI.

This chain links TRBV2 with TRBJ2-1, with TRBD2 matching over 9 bases. Germline V gene sequence: CDR1 SNHLY, CDR2 FYNNEI. V lost 0 bases and J lost 4; bases outside the gene matches: 4. There are 16 residues in the CDR3. CDR3 in amino acids: CASSEALAGFYNEQFF. Here the CDR3 DNA reads TGTGCCAGCAGTGAAGCACTAGCGGGTTTTTACAATGAGCAGTTCTTC.

This sequence joins TRBV27 and TRBJ1-1, with D hard to call. V lost 2 bases, J lost 2 bases, and 6 bases lay in between. This CDR3 region has 13 residues. Per the germline V gene, CDR1 is MNHEY and CDR2 is SMNVEV (reference sequence). The CDR3 coding sequence is TGTGCCAGCAGTTTAGGGCTAAACACTGAAGCTTTCTTT. Amino acid sequence: CASSLGLNTEAFF.

The V and J genes are TRBV5-1 and TRBJ1-1; D may be TRBD1 (6 bases). CDR1 is SGHRS and CDR2 is YFSETQ in the germline V gene. CDR3 length: 16 residues. V gave up 4 bases and J gave up 5 bases, with 21 bases separating them. The CDR3: CASSPTLGGARTEAFF. CDR3 nucleotide sequence: TGCGCCAGCAGCCCCACCCTTGGGGGGGCCCGAACTGAAGCTTTCTTT.